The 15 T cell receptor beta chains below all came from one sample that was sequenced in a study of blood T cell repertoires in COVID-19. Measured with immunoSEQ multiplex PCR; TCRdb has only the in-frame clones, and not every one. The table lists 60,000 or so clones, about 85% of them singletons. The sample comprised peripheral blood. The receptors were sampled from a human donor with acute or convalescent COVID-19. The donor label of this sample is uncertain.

CDR3 nucleotide sequence: TGTGCCAGCAGTTTACCCGGACTAGCGGGATACAATGAGCAGTTCTTC. Translating gives CASSLPGLAGYNEQFF. The rearrangement links TRBV28 to TRBJ2-1; TRBD2 matches at 12 bases. CDR1 and CDR2 (germline): MDHEN, SYDVKM. The CDR3 totals 16 residues. Trimming removed 2 bases from V and 4 bases from J; junction bases left unmatched: 3.

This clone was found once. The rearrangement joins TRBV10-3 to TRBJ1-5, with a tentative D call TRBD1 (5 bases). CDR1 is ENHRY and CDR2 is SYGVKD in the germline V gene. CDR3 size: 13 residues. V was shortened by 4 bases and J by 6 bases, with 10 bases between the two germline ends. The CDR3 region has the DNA TGTGCCATCAGTGGCCAGGGAGGTCAGCCCCAGCATTTT. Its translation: CAISGQGGQPQHF.

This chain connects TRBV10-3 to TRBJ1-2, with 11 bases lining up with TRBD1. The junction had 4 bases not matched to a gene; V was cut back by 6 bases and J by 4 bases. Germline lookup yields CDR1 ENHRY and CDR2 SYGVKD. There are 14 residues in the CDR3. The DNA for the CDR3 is TGTGCCATCAGAGGGACAGGGGGGACCTATGGCTACACCTTC. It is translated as CAIRGTGGTYGYTF.

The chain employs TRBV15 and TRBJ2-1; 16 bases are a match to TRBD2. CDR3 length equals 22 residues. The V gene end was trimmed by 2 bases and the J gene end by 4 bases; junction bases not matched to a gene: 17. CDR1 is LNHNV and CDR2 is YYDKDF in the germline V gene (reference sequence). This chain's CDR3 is CATSRSLPPGLAGGPPYNEQFF. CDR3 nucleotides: TGTGCCACCAGCAGATCACTCCCCCCGGGACTAGCGGGGGGGCCCCCATACAATGAGCAGTTCTTC.

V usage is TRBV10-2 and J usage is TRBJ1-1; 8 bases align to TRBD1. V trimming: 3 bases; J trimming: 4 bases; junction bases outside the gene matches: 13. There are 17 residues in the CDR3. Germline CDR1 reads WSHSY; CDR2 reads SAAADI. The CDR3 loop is CASSELRTGRISTEAFF. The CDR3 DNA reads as TGCGCCAGCAGTGAATTGAGGACAGGGAGAATCAGCACTGAAGCTTTCTTT.

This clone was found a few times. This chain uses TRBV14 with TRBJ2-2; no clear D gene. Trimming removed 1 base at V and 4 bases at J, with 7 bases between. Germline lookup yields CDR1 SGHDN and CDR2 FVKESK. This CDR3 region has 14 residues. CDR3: CASSQVLSTGELFF. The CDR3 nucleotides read TGTGCCAGCAGCCAAGTGCTATCCACCGGGGAGCTGTTTTTT.

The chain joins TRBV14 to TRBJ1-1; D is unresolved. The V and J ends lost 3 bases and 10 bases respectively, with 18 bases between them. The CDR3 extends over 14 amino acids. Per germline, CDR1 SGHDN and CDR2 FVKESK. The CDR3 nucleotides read TGTGCCAGCAGCCACTCAAGACCAGGACTTGGAGCTTTCTTT. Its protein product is CASSHSRPGLGAFF.

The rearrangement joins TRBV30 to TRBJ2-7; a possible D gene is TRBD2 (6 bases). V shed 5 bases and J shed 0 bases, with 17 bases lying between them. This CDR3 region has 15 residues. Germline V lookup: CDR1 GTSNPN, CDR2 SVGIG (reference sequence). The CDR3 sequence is CAWPPARDHSYEQYF. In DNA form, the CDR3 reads TGTGCCTGGCCCCCAGCGCGGGACCACTCCTACGAGCAGTACTTC.

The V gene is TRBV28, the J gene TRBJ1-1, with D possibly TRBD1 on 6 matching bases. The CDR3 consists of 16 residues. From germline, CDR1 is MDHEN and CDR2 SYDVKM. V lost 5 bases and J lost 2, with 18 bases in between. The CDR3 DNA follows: TGTGCCAGCAGTCTAGGGGTTGCGACAGGCAACACTGAAGCTTTCTTT. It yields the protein CASSLGVATGNTEAFF.

The CDR3 DNA follows: TGTGCCAGCAGTTCAGACAGGGGCCAAGTGGGTTCACCCCTCCACTTT. This translates into CASSSDRGQVGSPLHF. The chain uses TRBV27 and TRBJ1-6; 8 bases map to TRBD1. Germline CDR1 is MNHEY and CDR2 is SMNVEV (reference sequence). The CDR3 has 16 amino acids. V shed 4 bases and J 9 bases; nucleotides not matched to a gene: 11.

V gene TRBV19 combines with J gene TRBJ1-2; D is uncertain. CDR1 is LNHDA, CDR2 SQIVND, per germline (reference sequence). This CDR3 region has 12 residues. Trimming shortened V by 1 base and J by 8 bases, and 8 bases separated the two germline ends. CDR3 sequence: CASSIGEYGYTF. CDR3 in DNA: TGTGCCAGTAGTATAGGGGAGTACGGCTACACCTTC. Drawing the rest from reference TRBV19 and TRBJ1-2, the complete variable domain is DGGITQSPKYLFRKEGQNVTLSCEQNLNHDAMYWYRQDPGQGLRLIYYSQIVNDFQKGDIAEGYSVSREKKESFPLTVTSAQKNPTAFYLCASSIGEYGYTFGSGTRLTVV.

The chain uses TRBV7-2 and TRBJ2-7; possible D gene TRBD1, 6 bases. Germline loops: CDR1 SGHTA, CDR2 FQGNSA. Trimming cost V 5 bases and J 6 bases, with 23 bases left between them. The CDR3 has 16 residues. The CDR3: CASSRTIQGYASEQYF. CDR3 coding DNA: TGTGCCAGCAGCCGTACCATCCAGGGGTATGCCTCCGAGCAGTACTTC.

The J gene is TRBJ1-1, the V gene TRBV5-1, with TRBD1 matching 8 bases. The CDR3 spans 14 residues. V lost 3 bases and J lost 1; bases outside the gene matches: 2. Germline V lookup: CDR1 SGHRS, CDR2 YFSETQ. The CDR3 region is CASSSGTGNTEAFF. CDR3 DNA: TGCGCCAGCAGCTCCGGGACAGGGAACACTGAAGCTTTCTTT.

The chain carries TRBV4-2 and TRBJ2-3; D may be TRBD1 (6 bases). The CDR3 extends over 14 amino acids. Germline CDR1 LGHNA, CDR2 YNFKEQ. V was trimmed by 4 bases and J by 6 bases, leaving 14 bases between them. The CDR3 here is CASSPGAPADTQYF. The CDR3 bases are TGTGCCAGCAGCCCAGGGGCTCCCGCCGATACGCAGTATTTT.

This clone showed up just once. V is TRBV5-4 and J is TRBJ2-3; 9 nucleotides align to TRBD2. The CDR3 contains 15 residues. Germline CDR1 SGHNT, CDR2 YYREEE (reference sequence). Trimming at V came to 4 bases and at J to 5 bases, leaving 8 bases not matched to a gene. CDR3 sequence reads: CASSASGAQGDTQYF. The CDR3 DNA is TGTGCCAGCAGCGCTAGCGGGGCCCAGGGAGATACGCAGTATTTT.